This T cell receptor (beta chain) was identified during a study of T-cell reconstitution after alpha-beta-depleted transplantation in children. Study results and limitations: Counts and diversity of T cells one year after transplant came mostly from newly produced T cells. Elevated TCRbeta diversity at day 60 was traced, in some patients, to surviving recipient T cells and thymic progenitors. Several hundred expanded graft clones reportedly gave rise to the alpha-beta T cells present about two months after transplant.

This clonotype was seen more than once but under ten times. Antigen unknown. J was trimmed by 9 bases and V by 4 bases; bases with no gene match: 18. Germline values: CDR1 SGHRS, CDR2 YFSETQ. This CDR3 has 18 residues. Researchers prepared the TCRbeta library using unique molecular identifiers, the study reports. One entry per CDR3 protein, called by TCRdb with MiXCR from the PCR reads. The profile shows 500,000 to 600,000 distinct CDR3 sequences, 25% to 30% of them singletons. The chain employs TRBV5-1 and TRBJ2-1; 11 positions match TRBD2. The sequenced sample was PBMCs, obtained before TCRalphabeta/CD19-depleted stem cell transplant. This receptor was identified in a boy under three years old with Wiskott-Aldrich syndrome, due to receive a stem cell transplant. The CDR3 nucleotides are TGCGCCAGCAGCGCAGCCCCACTAGCGGGAGTTCCTCGCAGTGAGCAGTTCTTC. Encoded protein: CASSAAPLAGVPRSEQFF.